Listed below are T cell receptor beta chains from one sample, sequenced in a study of blood T cell repertoires in COVID-19. TCRdb's copy holds only in-frame clones and misses some; the assay was immunoSEQ multiplex PCR. The sample consists of 50,000 to 75,000 clones, around 80% of them appearing once. The sample taken for sequencing was peripheral blood. These receptors came from a man aged 55 to 69 with COVID-19, enrolled during active disease. Each CDR3 is given without its conserved first and last residue.

v_gene	j_gene	CDR3aa
TRBV11-2	TRBJ2-1	ASSRTSGGEQF
TRBV10-3	TRBJ2-2	AISRQGDGNTGELF
TRBV7-3	TRBJ1-1	ASSQQGADTEAF
TRBV10-1	TRBJ2-1	ASSSGIDSMRQF
TRBV6-5	TRBJ1-2	ASSFHGQGRGGYT
TRBV11-2	TRBJ2-7	ASSRPGQGAGEQY
TRBV28	TRBJ2-7	ASSLYGPAYEQY
TRBV28	TRBJ2-2	ASTRDRLTGELF
TRBV5-4	TRBJ2-7	ASSSQGQGAHEQY
TRBV5-1	TRBJ2-4	ASSVAAGTSGRPGNIQY
TRBV18	TRBJ1-2	ASSPTGDPYGYT
TRBV4-2	TRBJ2-7	ASSQVKRQGIYEQY
TRBV28	TRBJ2-7	ASSYLMGQGI
TRBV2	TRBJ1-5	ASSEIGSNQPQH
TRBV6-5	TRBJ1-2	ALSFGQGNGYT
TRBV6-5	TRBJ2-7	ASSYGGGMDAYEQY
TRBV12-5	TRBJ2-2	ASGLKRTGLLTGELF
TRBV27	TRBJ2-2	ASSTGLAGAGELF
TRBV10-3	TRBJ2-3	AISESGGGSLADTQY
TRBV7-3	TRBJ2-5	ASSLLPGGQETQY
TRBV5-1	TRBJ1-5	ASSLGLRDQPQH
TRBV21-1	TRBJ2-7	ASSNAAGPAYEQY
TRBV28	TRBJ1-5	ASSPPDRGNQPQH
TRBV28	TRBJ2-5	ASRLTRWAGAQY
TRBV2	TRBJ2-1	ASSGSGSSYNEQF
TRBV5-1	TRBJ2-7	ASSTVYGYEQY
TRBV5-5	TRBJ2-1	ASSPLDRGSYNEQF
TRBV28	TRBJ1-3	ASSTTGVRNTIY
TRBV6-5	TRBJ1-6	ASSLTGQGNSPLH
TRBV5-1	TRBJ2-1	ASSSGQEYNEQF
TRBV28	TRBJ2-7	ASTSTRIIGTSGSYEQY
TRBV6-5	TRBJ2-1	ASSYSRSPREQF
TRBV19	TRBJ1-5	ASSPTDRHNQPQH
TRBV6-5	TRBJ2-1	ASSYRRGGLHEQF
TRBV30	TRBJ1-3	AWSVQVGQLIY
TRBV30	TRBJ2-5	AWNTGGETQY
TRBV19	TRBJ1-6	ASSTPTGSRNSPLH
TRBV6-4	TRBJ2-1	ASSETSGDNQEQF
TRBV7-9	TRBJ1-3	ASSKDSPADTIY
TRBV5-5	TRBJ2-3	ASSFARVRTDTQY
TRBV6-5	TRBJ2-7	ASTKDSDYYEQY
TRBV5-5	TRBJ2-4	ASSAEERGFKNIQY
TRBV28	TRBJ1-3	ATREGASSGNTIY
TRBV15	TRBJ2-3	ATSSQGGTDTQY
TRBV12-2	TRBJ2-7	ASRPSSPGYEQY
TRBV6-1	TRBJ1-2	ASSEGDRPGYT
TRBV5-1	TRBJ2-5	ASSLSWQNQETQY
TRBV18	TRBJ2-1	ASSPPSSGRLHNEQF
TRBV5-6	TRBJ2-7	ASSFRDRDEQY